This T cell receptor beta chain was captured by sequencing in a study of tissue T cells after allogeneic stem cell transplantation. Study summary: Pathologist review favored tissue samples showing histologically apparent lymphocytes. Findings of the study overall: The study did not identify alloreactive or antigen-specific tissue TCRs, and some clones might be persisting host cells. Only a limited share of tissue TCRs appeared in blood or spleen.

In regard to this clone: The antigen is not known.

The CDR3 runs to 14 residues. The V gene's germline CDR1 is SGHRS and CDR2 YFSETQ. Trimming took off 3 bases at V and 4 bases at J, with 12 bases between the two ends. Repertoires were generated with immunoSEQ multiplex PCR, while TCRdb's copy carries only in-frame clones and drops some. The data show under 30,000 clones, 70% to 75% seen once. The J gene is TRBJ2-3, the V gene TRBV5-1; the D gene is possibly TRBD1 (6 bases). This receptor was taken from a female donor of 60 years or more with lung cancer. The sequencing here drew on tissue from the ileum, taken at autopsy. This CDR3 is CASSYQGGPDTQYF. CDR3 coding DNA: TGCGCCAGCAGCTACCAAGGGGGTCCAGATACGCAGTATTTT.